These 10 T cell receptor beta chains were all obtained from the same sample, sequenced in a study of stem cell transplantation in POMP-related autoinflammatory disease. The study's findings and limits: Patients with PRAID showed a restricted number of unique TRB V-J gene pairings. A trend toward lower repertoire diversity and greater clonality appeared in every analyzed T-cell subset of PRAID patients.

Method: immunoSEQ multiplex PCR; TCRdb's copy keeps in-frame clones and lacks some. The data show over 9,500 clones, about 88% seen once. These receptors' targets are unknown. The sequencing here drew on CD8+ T cells from PBMCs, taken before stem cell transplantation. The receptor set was obtained from a human donor with POMP-related autoinflammation and immune dysregulation (PRAID).

The chain carries TRBV4-1 and TRBJ1-2, with unresolved D. Trimming cost V 3 bases and J 5 bases, with 13 bases left between them. Per germline, CDR1 MGHRA and CDR2 YSYEKL. The CDR3 is made up of 14 amino acids. CDR3 nucleotide sequence: TGCGCCAGCAGCCAGGCGACGGATGATTATGGCTACACCTTC. Its protein is CASSQATDDYGYTF.

This clone was seen only a few times. The genes are TRBV6-5 and TRBJ1-2, with 7 bases that match TRBD1. This CDR3 is built from 14 residues. V lost 0 bases and J lost 4; bases outside the gene matches: 2. From germline, CDR1 is MNHEY and CDR2 SVGAGI. CDR3 DNA sequence: TGTGCCAGCAGTTACTCTTCAGGGGGCTATGGCTACACCTTC. Its protein product is CASSYSSGGYGYTF.

The chain joins TRBV5-4 to TRBJ2-1, with 9 nucleotides matching TRBD2. The CDR3 length is 13 residues. Trimming cost V 5 bases and J 8 bases; bases outside gene matches: 5. Germline-derived CDR1 and CDR2 are SGHNT and YYREEE (reference sequence). CDR3: CASSEGLAHEQFF. DNA of the CDR3: TGTGCCAGCAGTGAGGGACTAGCACATGAGCAGTTCTTC.

The chain couples TRBV4-1 to TRBJ1-2, with D perhaps TRBD1 (5 bases). The CDR3 length is 16 residues. V was clipped by 4 bases and J by 4 bases, with 19 bases between them. In germline, CDR1 is MGHRA, CDR2 YSYEKL. The CDR3 DNA sequence: TGCGCCAGCAGCCCCAAGGGGAGCGTCATCGCCTATGGCTACACCTTC. Protein product: CASSPKGSVIAYGYTF.

The chain recombines TRBV9 with TRBJ2-1; 10 bases are a match to TRBD2. Germline values: CDR1 SGDLS, CDR2 YYNGEE. V dropped 0 bases and J dropped 13; count of bases not matched to a gene: 4. There are 13 residues in the CDR3. The CDR3 region is CASSVGTSGIQFF. CDR3 bases: TGTGCCAGCAGCGTAGGGACTAGCGGAATCCAGTTCTTC.

The chain recombines TRBV29-1 with TRBJ2-5; D might be TRBD2 (5 bases). The germline CDR1 and CDR2 sequences are SQVTM and ANQGSEA. V was cut by 3 bases and J by 3 bases, with 14 bases left in between. The CDR3 contains 14 residues. The CDR3 DNA reads TGCAGCGTTGAGTGGGGAGTCCGGAAAGAGACCCAGTACTTC. Protein product: CSVEWGVRKETQYF.

V is TRBV27 and J is TRBJ2-3, with unresolved D. This CDR3 has 13 amino acids. Germline lookup yields CDR1 MNHEY and CDR2 SMNVEV (reference sequence). The V gene lost 8 bases and the J gene lost 4 bases, with 13 bases spanning the gap. DNA of the CDR3: TGTGCCAGCGGCTCAAAAGGTCCAGATACGCAGTATTTT. It specifies CASGSKGPDTQYF.

The V call is TRBV13, the J call TRBJ1-1; the D is unclear. Germline V gene lookup returns CDR1 PRHDT and CDR2 FYEKMQ (reference sequence). Between the trimmed V and J ends, which lost 4 bases and 0 bases, there was a span of 18 bases. The CDR3 has 17 amino acids. The CDR3 reads CASSSGLGGFMNTEAFF. The DNA of the CDR3 is TGTGCCAGCAGCTCCGGTTTGGGAGGGTTCATGAACACTGAAGCTTTCTTT.

The V call is TRBV2, the J call TRBJ1-1; D is ambiguous. The CDR3 length is 12 residues. The V end lost 10 bases, the J end lost 2 bases, and 11 bases lay between the germline ends. Germline values: CDR1 SNHLY, CDR2 FYNNEI. DNA of the CDR3: TGTGCCATCCTGTGGGGAAACACTGAAGCTTTCTTT. Translating it yields CAILWGNTEAFF.

The rearrangement links TRBV10-1 to TRBJ1-1; D is undetermined. V shed 2 bases and J shed 0 bases, with 7 bases lying between them. There are 14 residues in the CDR3. Germline-derived CDR1 and CDR2 are WNHNN and SYGVQD (reference sequence). The CDR3 is CASSEGRLNTEAFF. For the CDR3, the DNA is TGCGCCAGCAGTGAGGGACGGCTGAACACTGAAGCTTTCTTT.